This T cell receptor (beta chain) was obtained from a study of cytomegalovirus exposure and HLA in healthy donors. Worth noting for this clone: The antigen is unknown.

In the PCR, 60 Vbeta and 13 Jbeta primers were used. This table comes from immunoSEQ multiplex PCR, and its TCRdb copy is limited to in-frame clones, with some not included. The sample shows some 140,000 clones, roughly 80% of them seen only once. Study findings and constraints: The study carried out a later analysis of TCR beta sequences. It associated some 18,000 of them with specific HLA alleles at a false discovery rate of 0.05. From TCR beta sequences, most subjects' HLA-A and HLA-B alleles were reportedly predicted accurately. When the data were analyzed later, several of the most significant clusters appeared to be linked to common viral pathogens.

Sequenced sample: PBMCs. The TCR comes from a man aged 25 to 40 in good health and CMV-seronegative.

The CDR3 is CASSRGTGDDIQYF. CDR3 in DNA: TGTGCCAGCAGCCGTGGGACAGGGGATGACATTCAGTACTTC. This chain connects TRBV7-9 to TRBJ2-4, with 10 bases identical to TRBD1. Germline lookup yields CDR1 SEHNR and CDR2 FQNEAQ (reference sequence). CDR3 length: 14 residues. V lost 5 bases to trimming and J lost 8 bases; unmatched junction nucleotides: 6.